The subject of this entry is one TCR beta chain. J was trimmed by 5 bases and V by 4 bases; bases with no gene match: 6. The CDR3 covers 15 residues. Germline V gene lookup returns CDR1 SGHRS and CDR2 YFSETQ. Using immunoSEQ multiplex PCR, the repertoire was profiled, and TCRdb retains in-frame clones only, with some absent. Of hundreds of thousands of clones in the sample, roughly four fifths were seen once. The data were taken from a study of blood T cell repertoires in COVID-19. Study details: Sample material is recorded as cDNA or gDNA derived from T cells, B-cell-depleted T cells, or PBMCs.

The study recruited people aged about 18 to 95 years across approximately 23 US areas. All exposed participants met a person with COVID-19 within 2 weeks before entering the study. The specimen was PBMCs or T cells enriched from blood (not recorded which). The clonotype originates from a man in his forties who had been exposed to COVID-19. The chain links TRBV5-1 to TRBJ2-1, with TRBD1 matching 10 bases. For the CDR3, the DNA is TGCGCCAGCAGCCTCGGGACAGGGGTGCACAATGAGCAGTTCTTC. Protein: CASSLGTGVHNEQFF.